The 25 T cell receptor beta chains below were found in one sample sequenced in a study of shared clonotypes between healthy human individuals. The method was immunoSEQ multiplex PCR; TCRdb's version includes in-frame clones alone and lacks a portion of them. This table has about 2.3 million clones, approximately 90% appearing once. Sequencing input: naive CD4+ T cells from PBMCs. Subset denoted: CD45RA+ positively selected. These receptors came from a man younger than 30 in good health. Some clones in this sample may be carry-over from other donors' samples.

The gene calls are TRBV6-5 and TRBJ1-4; 7 bases map to TRBD1. The J segment lost 7 bases and the V segment lost 3 bases, leaving 11 bases of the junction unmatched. The length of the CDR3 is 16 residues. In germline, CDR1 is MNHEY, CDR2 SVGAGI. The CDR3 coding sequence is TGTGCCAGCAGTTATGGGACAGCGTCTGCGCCTGAAAAACTGTTTTTT. Protein: CASSYGTASAPEKLFF.

About this clone: This same CDR3 is encoded by further DNA sequences in the sample. The V and J genes are TRBV28 and TRBJ1-2, with 8 bases that match TRBD1. Germline V CDR1 and CDR2: MDHEN, SYDVKM. The CDR3 covers 13 residues. V shed 5 bases, J shed 8 bases, and the junction held 7 bases outside the gene matches. The CDR3 sequence is CASSPDRGYGYTF. The CDR3 nucleotides are TGTGCCAGCAGTCCCGACAGGGGCTACGGCTACACCTTC.

V usage is TRBV4-1 and J usage is TRBJ1-1, with TRBD1 identical over 7 bases. With V trimmed by 4 bases and J by 5 bases, 4 bases remained unmatched. Germline CDR1 and CDR2: MGHRA and YSYEKL. The CDR3 consists of 13 residues. This CDR3 is CASSLSRGTEAFF. Written as DNA, the CDR3 is TGCGCCAGCAGCCTGAGCAGGGGGACTGAAGCTTTCTTT.

The chain has TRBV6-1 and TRBJ1-2; D is perhaps TRBD1 (6 bases). V was clipped by 6 bases and J by 1 base, with 12 bases between them. Germline CDR1 is MNHNS and CDR2 is SASEGT. CDR3 length: 14 residues. The CDR3 reads CASRTRTVNYGYTF. The CDR3 region has the DNA TGTGCCAGCAGGACCCGGACAGTTAACTATGGCTACACCTTC.

The chain couples TRBV25-1 to TRBJ1-1; maybe TRBD1 (5 bases). The V end was cut by 1 base, the J end by 3 bases, with 15 bases between. There are 16 residues in the CDR3. CDR1 MGHDK and CDR2 SYGVNS come from the germline V gene. The CDR3 sequence is CASSESGDDLYTEAFF. The CDR3 DNA sequence: TGTGCCAGCAGTGAATCCGGGGACGACTTGTACACTGAAGCTTTCTTT.

This rearrangement joins TRBV9 to TRBJ2-5; 10 bases are a match to TRBD2. Trimming cost V 0 bases and J 2 bases; bases outside gene matches: 7. CDR3 length: 17 residues. Germline values: CDR1 SGDLS, CDR2 YYNGEE. The DNA of the CDR3 is TGTGCCAGCAGCGTAGAGGGGACTAGCGCGTCGCAAGAGACCCAGTACTTC. It yields the protein CASSVEGTSASQETQYF. Full variable domain (outside the CDR3, taken from reference TRBV9 and TRBJ2-5): DSGVTQTPKHLITATGQRVTLRCSPRSGDLSVYWYQQSLDQGLQFLIQYYNGEERAKGNILERFSAQQFPDLHSELNLSSLELGDSALYFCASSVEGTSASQETQYFGPGTRLLVL.

CDR3 DNA: TGTGCCAGCAGCTTTCCGGGGGCTCCGAAGGGCTATGGCTACACCTTC. Translated: CASSFPGAPKGYGYTF. This chain connects TRBV11-2 to TRBJ1-2, with D perhaps TRBD1 (6 bases). With 3 bases removed from V and 4 bases from J, the gap between germline ends came to 18 bases. CDR3 size: 16 residues. Germline V gene sequence: CDR1 SGHAT, CDR2 FQNNGV.

The CDR3 sequence: CASIEGSSYNEQFF. The CDR3 DNA is TGTGCCAGCATAGAGGGGAGCTCCTACAATGAGCAGTTCTTC. The V gene is TRBV7-2, the J gene TRBJ2-1; D could derive from TRBD1 or TRBD2 (5 bases each). The CDR3 runs to 14 residues. CDR1 and CDR2 from the germline V gene are SGHTA and FQGNSA. V lost 7 bases, J lost 0 bases, and 10 bases lay in between.

The V gene is TRBV15, the J gene TRBJ1-3; TRBD1 is a possible D gene (5 bases). This CDR3 has 16 amino acids. CDR1 is LNHNV, CDR2 YYDKDF, per germline (reference sequence). Trimming took 0 bases from V and 2 from J, leaving 11 bases between them. The CDR3 reads CATSRDLQGTGNTIYF. Here the CDR3 DNA reads TGTGCCACCAGCAGAGACCTCCAGGGAACTGGAAACACCATATATTTT. The full variable domain, in which reference TRBV15 and TRBJ1-3 provide the parts outside the CDR3, is DAMVIQNPRYQVTQFGKPVTLSCSQTLNHNVMYWYQQKSSQAPKLLFHYYDKDFNNEADTPDNFQSRRPNTSFCFLDIRSPGLGDTAMYLCATSRDLQGTGNTIYFGEGSWLTVV.

This sequence joins TRBV6-6 and TRBJ2-5, with a tentative D call TRBD2 (6 bases). Near its end, the DNA agrees better with TRBJ2-7, so the J call may be wrong. In germline, CDR1 is MNHNY, CDR2 SVGAGI (reference sequence). The CDR3 has 15 residues. In DNA form, the CDR3 reads TGTGCCAGCAGTTACCTACAGCGGGCCACCTACGAGCAGTACTTC. Translation gives CASSYLQRATYEQYF.

The chain is built from TRBV5-1 and TRBJ1-2; D call uncertain. Looked up from germline, CDR1 is SGHRS and CDR2 is YFSETQ. The CDR3 length is 12 residues. V shed 4 bases and J shed 10 bases, with 14 bases lying between them. CDR3 protein: CASSAEFQSYTF. CDR3 DNA sequence: TGCGCCAGCAGCGCGGAATTTCAGTCCTACACCTTC. The entire variable domain, with the rest obtained from reference TRBV5-1 and TRBJ1-2, is as follows: KAGVTQTPRYLIKTRGQQVTLSCSPISGHRSVSWYQQTPGQGLQFLFEYFSETQRNKGNFPGRFSGRQFSNSRSEMNVSTLELGDSALYLCASSAEFQSYTFGSGTRLTVV.

This sequence joins TRBV28 and TRBJ1-1; D perhaps matches TRBD1 (5 bases). This CDR3 comprises 15 residues. V lost 2 bases, J lost 3 bases, and 13 bases lay in between. From germline, CDR1 is MDHEN and CDR2 SYDVKM. The CDR3: CASSLPPGRDTEAFF. The CDR3 DNA sequence: TGTGCCAGCAGTTTACCTCCAGGGAGGGACACTGAAGCTTTCTTT.

This clone was seen once. This sequence joins TRBV27 and TRBJ1-2; 8 bases agree with TRBD1. The CDR3 loop spans 16 amino acids. Trimming at V came to 5 bases and at J to 7 bases, leaving 15 bases not matched to a gene. Germline values: CDR1 MNHEY, CDR2 SMNVEV (reference sequence). The CDR3 DNA reads as TGTGCCAGCAGTACACGACCCCAGGGGGCAAGGTTTGGCTACACCTTC. Amino acid sequence: CASSTRPQGARFGYTF.

The chain recombines TRBV18 with TRBJ1-1; 10 bases are shared with TRBD1. The junction had 1 base not matched to a gene; V was cut back by 2 bases and J by 4 bases. Looked up from germline, CDR1 is KGHSH and CDR2 is LQKENI. There are 14 residues in the CDR3. CDR3 sequence (DNA): TGTGCCAGCTCACCATGGACAGGGGGCACTGAAGCTTTCTTT. It translates to CASSPWTGGTEAFF.

The chain uses TRBV21-1 and TRBJ2-7; the table's D call TRBD2 went unverified against the DNA. TRBV21-1 counts as a pseudogene. This CDR3 has 15 amino acids. As DNA, the CDR3 is TGTGCCAGCAGCAAAGTAGGGACTAGCGGGAGGGAGCAGTACTTC. Translation: CASSKVGTSGREQYF.

The genes are TRBV30 and TRBJ2-7; D may be TRBD1 or TRBD2 (5 bases each). The CDR3 is 13 residues long. V was clipped by 5 bases and J by 4 bases, with 15 bases between them. From germline, CDR1 is GTSNPN and CDR2 SVGIG (reference sequence). The CDR3 here is CAWDKGPPYEQYF. The CDR3 region has the DNA TGTGCCTGGGACAAGGGACCACCTTACGAGCAGTACTTC.

This rearrangement joins TRBV19 to TRBJ1-5; D not certain. Germline CDR1 LNHDA, CDR2 SQIVND (reference sequence). CDR3 length: 14 residues. V dropped 7 bases and J dropped 0 bases, with 10 bases sitting between them. The CDR3 region is CASTTGNSNQPQHF. Here the CDR3 DNA reads TGTGCCAGTACCACCGGCAATAGCAATCAGCCCCAGCATTTT.

The genes are TRBV2 and TRBJ2-7; 9 nucleotides agree with TRBD2. In germline, CDR1 is SNHLY, CDR2 FYNNEI. This CDR3 spans 14 amino acids. The J segment lost 2 bases and the V segment lost 6 bases, leaving 5 bases of the junction unmatched. CDR3 bases: TGTGCCAGCAGGGTGGGACTAGCCCCCTACGAGCAGTACTTC. Its translation is CASRVGLAPYEQYF.

CDR3 sequence: CASGLRGYGYTF. Here the CDR3 DNA reads TGTGCTAGTGGTTTGAGGGGTTATGGCTACACCTTC. The rearrangement links TRBV12-5 to TRBJ1-2; a possible D gene is TRBD1 (5 bases). The V end was cut by 2 bases, the J end by 5 bases, with 6 bases between. The CDR3 has 12 amino acids. The V gene's germline CDR1 is LGHNT and CDR2 FRNRAP. Together with reference TRBV12-5 and TRBJ1-2, the CDR3 gives the full variable domain: DARVTQTPRHKVTEMGQEVTMRCQPILGHNTVFWYRQTMMQGLELLAYFRNRAPLDDSGMPKDRFSAEMPDATLATLKIQPSEPRDSAVYFCASGLRGYGYTFGSGTRLTVV.

For the CDR3, the DNA is TGTGCCAGCGGATCAGACACCATATATTTT. Its protein is CASGSDTIYF. The rearrangement joins TRBV6-5 to TRBJ1-3; D not resolved. The CDR3 runs to 10 residues. CDR1 MNHEY and CDR2 SVGAGI come from the germline V gene. The germline V and J ends were trimmed by 8 bases and 8 bases, with 7 bases remaining between them.

The chain employs TRBV2 and TRBJ1-2; weak D call: TRBD1 (5 bases). V shed 2 bases and J shed 7 bases, with 17 bases lying between them. The germline gives CDR1 SNHLY, CDR2 FYNNEI. This CDR3 spans 15 amino acids. The CDR3 spells CASSERLPRGSGYTF. The CDR3 coding sequence is TGTGCCAGCAGTGAAAGGTTACCGCGGGGGAGTGGCTACACCTTC.

J is TRBJ1-4 and V is TRBV7-9; no definite D call. From germline, CDR1 is SEHNR and CDR2 FQNEAQ (reference sequence). The CDR3 length is 13 residues. V was shortened by 8 bases and J by 0 bases, with 7 bases between the two germline ends. CDR3 DNA: TGTGCCAGCTCAAGAACAACTAATGAAAAACTGTTTTTT. This codes for CASSRTTNEKLFF.

This chain connects TRBV6-6 to TRBJ1-2, with TRBD1 matching 8 bases. V was pared by 7 bases and J by 7 bases, with 11 bases of the junction left unmatched. The CDR3 totals 14 residues. Germline-derived CDR1 and CDR2 are MNHNY and SVGAGI (reference sequence). For the CDR3, the DNA is TGTGCCAGCACCCCCGAACCAGGGGGCGGTGGCTACACCTTC. It is translated as CASTPEPGGGGYTF.

J is TRBJ1-4 and V is TRBV19; D gene ambiguous. Germline lookup yields CDR1 LNHDA and CDR2 SQIVND (reference sequence). CDR3 length: 14 residues. The V and J ends lost 1 base and 5 bases respectively, with 8 bases between them. The CDR3 DNA reads as TGTGCCAGTAGTATAGTAGGACGGAATGAAAAACTGTTTTTT. Translating it yields CASSIVGRNEKLFF.

Here the CDR3 DNA reads TGTGCCTGGAGTCGACAGGAGTACACTGAAGCTTTCTTT. Amino acids: CAWSRQEYTEAFF. This sequence joins TRBV30 and TRBJ1-1; D is perhaps TRBD1 (6 bases). Germline-derived CDR1 and CDR2 are GTSNPN and SVGIG (reference sequence). CDR3 length equals 13 residues. The V end was cut by 2 bases, the J end by 3 bases, with 10 bases between. Full variable domain (outside the CDR3, taken from reference TRBV30 and TRBJ1-1): SQTIHQWPATLVQPVGSPLSLECTVEGTSNPNLYWYRQAAGRGLQLLFYSVGIGQISSEVPQNLSASRPQDRQFILSSKKLLLSDSGFYLCAWSRQEYTEAFFGQGTRLTVV.